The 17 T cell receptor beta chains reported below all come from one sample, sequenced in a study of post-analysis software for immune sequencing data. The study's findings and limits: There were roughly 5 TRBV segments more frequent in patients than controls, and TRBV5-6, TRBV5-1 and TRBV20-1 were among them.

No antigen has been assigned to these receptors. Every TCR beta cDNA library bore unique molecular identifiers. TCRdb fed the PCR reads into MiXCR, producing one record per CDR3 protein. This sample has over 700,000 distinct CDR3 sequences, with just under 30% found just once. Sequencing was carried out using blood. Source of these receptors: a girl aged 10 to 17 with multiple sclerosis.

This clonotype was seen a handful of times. CDR3 in amino acids: CASSLAGTYTGELFF. The CDR3 coding sequence is TGTGCCAGCAGTTTAGCCGGGACATACACCGGGGAGCTGTTTTTT. The rearrangement joins TRBV27 to TRBJ2-2; perhaps TRBD1 as D (6 bases). V was pared by 2 bases and J by 3 bases, with 10 bases between. The CDR3 is 15 residues long. CDR1 is MNHEY, CDR2 SMNVEV, per germline (reference sequence).

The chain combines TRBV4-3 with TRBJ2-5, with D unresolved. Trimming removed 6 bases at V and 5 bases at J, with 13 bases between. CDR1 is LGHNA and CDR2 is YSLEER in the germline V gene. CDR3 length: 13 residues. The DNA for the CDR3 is TGCGCCAGCAGTTACAGCCTAGGCGAGACCCAGTACTTC. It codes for CASSYSLGETQYF.

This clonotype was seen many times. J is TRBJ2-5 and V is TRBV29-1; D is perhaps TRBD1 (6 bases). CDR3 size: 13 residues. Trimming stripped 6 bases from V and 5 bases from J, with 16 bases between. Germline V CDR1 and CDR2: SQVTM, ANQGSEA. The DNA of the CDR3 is TGCAGCGTGTCTCACAGGGTGCGGGAGACCCAGTACTTC. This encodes CSVSHRVRETQYF.

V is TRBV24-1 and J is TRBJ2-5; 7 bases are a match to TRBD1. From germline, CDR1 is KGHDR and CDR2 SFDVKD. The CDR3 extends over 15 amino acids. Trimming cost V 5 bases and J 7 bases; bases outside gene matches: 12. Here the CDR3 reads CATSALRAGGATQYF. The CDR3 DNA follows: TGTGCCACCAGTGCCCTGAGGGCAGGGGGAGCGACCCAGTACTTC.

The CDR3 loop is CASSSQQGRNGYTF. The CDR3 nucleotides read TGTGCCAGCAGCTCCCAACAGGGACGGAATGGCTACACCTTC. This chain connects TRBV7-2 to TRBJ1-2; D is possibly TRBD1 (6 bases). Germline assignment: CDR1 SGHTA and CDR2 FQGNSA. V was trimmed by 4 bases and J by 6 bases, leaving 15 bases between them. The CDR3 spans 14 residues.

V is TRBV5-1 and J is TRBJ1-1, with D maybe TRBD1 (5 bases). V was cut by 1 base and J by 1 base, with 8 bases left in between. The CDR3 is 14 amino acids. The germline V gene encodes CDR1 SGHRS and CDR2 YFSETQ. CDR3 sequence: CASSLPTANTEAFF. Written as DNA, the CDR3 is TGCGCCAGCAGCTTGCCGACAGCGAACACTGAAGCTTTCTTT.

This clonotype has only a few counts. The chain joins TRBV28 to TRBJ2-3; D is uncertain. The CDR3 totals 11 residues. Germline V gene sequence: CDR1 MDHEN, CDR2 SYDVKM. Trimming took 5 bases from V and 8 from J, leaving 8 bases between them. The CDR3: CASSQEVTQYF. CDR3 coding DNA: TGTGCCAGCAGTCAGGAAGTTACGCAGTATTTT.

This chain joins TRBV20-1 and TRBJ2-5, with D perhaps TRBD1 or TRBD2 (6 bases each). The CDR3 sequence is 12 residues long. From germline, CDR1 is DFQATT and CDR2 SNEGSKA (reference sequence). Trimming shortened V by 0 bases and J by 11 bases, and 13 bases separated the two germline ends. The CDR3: CSARDRGTYQYF. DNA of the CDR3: TGCAGTGCTAGAGATCGGGGGACATATCAGTACTTC.

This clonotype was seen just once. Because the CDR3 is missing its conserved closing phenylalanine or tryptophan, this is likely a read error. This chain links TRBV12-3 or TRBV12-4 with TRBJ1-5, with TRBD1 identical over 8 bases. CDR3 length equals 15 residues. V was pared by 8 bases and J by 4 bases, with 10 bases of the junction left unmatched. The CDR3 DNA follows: TGTGCCAGCGAGACTGGACAGGGAGGTAATCAGCCCCAGCATTTG. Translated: CASETGQGGNQPQHL.

CDR3 amino acids: CASSYSNSHEAFF. CDR3 nucleotides: TGTGCCAGCAGTTACTCGAATAGTCATGAAGCTTTCTTT. This chain links TRBV6-6 with TRBJ1-1; D not certain. The germline CDR1 and CDR2 sequences are MNHNY and SVGAGI (reference sequence). V was clipped by 0 bases and J by 7 bases, with 9 bases between them. The CDR3 loop spans 13 amino acids.

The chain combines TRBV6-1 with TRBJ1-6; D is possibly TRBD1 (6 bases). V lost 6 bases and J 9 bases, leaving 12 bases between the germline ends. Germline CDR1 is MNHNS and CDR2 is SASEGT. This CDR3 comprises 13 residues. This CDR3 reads CASSGTIASPLHF. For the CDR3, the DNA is TGTGCCAGCAGCGGGACAATCGCTTCACCCCTCCACTTT.

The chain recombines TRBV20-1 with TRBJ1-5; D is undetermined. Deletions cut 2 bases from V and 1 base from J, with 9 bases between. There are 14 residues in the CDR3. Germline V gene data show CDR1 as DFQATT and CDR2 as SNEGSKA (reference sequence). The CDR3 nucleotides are TGCAGTGCTAGAAAATCAGCGAGCAATCAGCCCCAGCATTTT. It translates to CSARKSASNQPQHF.

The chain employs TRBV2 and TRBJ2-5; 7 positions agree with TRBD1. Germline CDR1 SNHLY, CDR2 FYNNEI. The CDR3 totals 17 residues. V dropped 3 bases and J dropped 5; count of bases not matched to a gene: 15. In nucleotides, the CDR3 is TGTGCCAGCAGTGATAGTTTAGGACAGGCAGTGGAGGAGACCCAGTACTTC. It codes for CASSDSLGQAVEETQYF. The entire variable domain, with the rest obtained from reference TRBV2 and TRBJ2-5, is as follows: EPEVTQTPSHQVTQMGQEVILRCVPISNHLYFYWYRQILGQKVEFLVSFYNNEISEKSEIFDDQFSVERPDGSNFTLKIRSTKLEDSAMYFCASSDSLGQAVEETQYFGPGTRLLVL.

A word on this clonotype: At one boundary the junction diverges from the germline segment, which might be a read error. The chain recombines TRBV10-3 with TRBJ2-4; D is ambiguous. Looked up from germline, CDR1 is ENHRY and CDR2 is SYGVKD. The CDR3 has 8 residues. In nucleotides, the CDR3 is TGTGCCATCGGAGCCATACTCTTC. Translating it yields CAIGAILF.

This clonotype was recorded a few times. CDR3 DNA sequence: TGCGCCAGCAGCTTGGCTTCCTACTACGAGCAGTACTTC. Translation gives CASSLASYYEQYF. The chain has TRBV5-1 and TRBJ2-7, with no clear D. CDR3 length equals 13 residues. The V end lost 0 bases, the J end lost 3 bases, and 7 bases lay between the germline ends. In germline, CDR1 is SGHRS, CDR2 YFSETQ.

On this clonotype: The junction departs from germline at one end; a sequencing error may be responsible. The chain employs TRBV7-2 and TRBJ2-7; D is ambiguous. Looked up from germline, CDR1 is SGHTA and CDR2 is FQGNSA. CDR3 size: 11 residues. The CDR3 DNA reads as TGTGCCAACAGCTTGTCCTACGAGCAGTACTTC. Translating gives CANSLSYEQYF. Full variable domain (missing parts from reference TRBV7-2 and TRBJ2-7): GAGVSQSPSNKVTEKGKDVELRCDPISGHTALYWYRQSLGQGLEFLIYFQGNSAPDKSGLPSDRFSAERTGGSVSTLTIQRTQQEDSAVYLCANSLSYEQYFGPGTRLTVT.

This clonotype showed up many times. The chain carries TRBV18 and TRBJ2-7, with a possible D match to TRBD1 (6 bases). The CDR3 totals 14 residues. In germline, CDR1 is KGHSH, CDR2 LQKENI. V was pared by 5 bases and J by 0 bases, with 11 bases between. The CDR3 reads CASSSQGSSYEQYF. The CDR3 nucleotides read TGTGCCAGCTCATCGCAGGGGAGCTCCTACGAGCAGTACTTC.